This T cell receptor (beta chain) was identified during a study of shared clonotypes between healthy human individuals (dated by TCRdb to 2020 to 2022). With respect to the entire study: The cohort included three men and two women between 18 and 49 years of age. Per donor, three plates each were used for CD4 naive and CD4 memory, two for CD8 naive, and one for CD8 memory. Blood TCR repertoires of 5 or 6 healthy adults were deeply sequenced to estimate repertoire size and the extent of clonotype sharing between individuals. To increase sequencing depth and limit assay-specific biases, TCR repertoire library preparation and sequencing were carried out by different laboratories using diverse techniques. Leukapheresis yielded between about 0.94 and 9.5 billion PBMCs per donor. Paper-wide results and their limitations: Because the study included only a small number of donors, the genetic and exposure-history diversity represented was limited. Compared with non-shared clonotypes, clonotypes shared by all four sorted-subset donors had higher generation probabilities. Naive subsets generally had larger estimated clonotype richness than memory subsets did. When four donors were compared, the shared fraction of clonotypes was about 5.4% for naive CD4, 3.5% for naive CD8, roughly 2.5% for memory CD4, and approximately 0.4% for memory CD8. Sampling was restricted to blood, and TCR repertoires in tissue are likely to differ from TCR repertoires in blood. Pairwise subsampling led to the expectation that sequencing depth would affect the degree of clonotype sharing among donors. Rarefaction of sorted-subset datasets indicated incomplete sequencing despite the large sequencing depth.

CD8 naive samples were obtained by positive selection for CCR7 among CD45RO-negative cells, yielding a CD45RA+CCR7+ population from which TemRA cells were excluded. Donors were healthy HIV-negative adults with no recently reported acute infections or vaccinations. Every donor was a Caucasian adult residing in Nashville, Tennessee, USA. Blood was collected by leukapheresis, and PBMCs were isolated by Ficoll-Histopaque density gradient centrifugation and then cryopreserved in liquid nitrogen vapor phase. Analytical flow cytometry was used to check the purity and quantity of every magnetically sorted T cell population. Genomic DNA was isolated from each sorted fraction and quantified by UV absorbance on a Nanodrop 2000c. Reading from cysteine to phenylalanine, the CDR3 counts 14 amino acids. Only the CDR3 part of the read is kept: 42 bases, read in frame from the first base. CDR1 SGHTA and CDR2 FQGNSA are derived from the germline V gene.

Turning to this clone: Its antigen has not been determined. It has no much larger one-base neighbor in the sample; base qualities were not kept.

Using the deep immunoSEQ assay, multiplex PCR amplified TCR CDR3 regions from genomic DNA. Extracted genomic DNA from each cell subset was spread evenly across all wells of several immunoSEQ 96-well plates, with each plate serving as a replicate. For sorted subsets, about 200 ng genomic DNA, equal to tens of thousands of T cell genomes, was loaded into each replicate PCR. Purified libraries were measured with a Qubit 3.0 fluorometer, size-checked on a Bioanalyzer 2100, and measured again with the KAPA Library Quantification kit. A separate single-read 150-cycle Illumina NextSeq 550 flow cell was used to sequence each immunoSEQ 96-well plate. The published analysis was carried out like this. Because only junctional sequences without quality scores were contained in the immunoSEQ output, filtering matching that applied to full-length reads could not be performed. To assign V/J genes and CDR3, sequences were annotated using PyIR, a Python wrapper for IgBLAST v1.9, with IMGT germline references. Any read was removed if the V/J assignment was weak (E-value above 1e-6), the CDR3 was missing, or the read contained stop codons, out-of-frame junctions, or ambiguous translated residues. V3J clonotypes were defined as sequences sharing the same inferred V gene, J gene, and CDR3 amino acid sequence. Percentage overlap between repertoires was computed as shared unique clonotypes divided by the size of the smaller repertoire. Three approaches were used to assess repertoire richness: RTK rarefaction, the Chao1 estimator, and Recon v2.1 estimates of unobserved clonotypes. Generation probabilities were computed with OLGA for all TCRbeta clonotypes obtained by the gDNA method from a handful of donors. TCRdb obtained this table from immuneACCESS and retained in-frame rearrangements with V and J assigned. These tables miss some clones; where compared with another copy, unresolved V genes account for less than half of the shortfall, and the remainder is unexplained. V and J calls and clone size are those listed in that table; D and trimming were worked out from the DNA. Recorded for this sample are about 2.1 million clones; roughly 91% of them occurred a single time. 1.5% to 2% of the sample lies in the top ten.

This sequence uses TRBV7-2 and TRBJ2-5, with 10 bases matching TRBD2. Sequences were obtained from naive CD8+ T cells from PBMCs. The meaning of the sample's cell subset or site label: CD45RA+CCR7+. The receptor comes from a man younger than 30 in good health. Some clones in this sample may be carry-over from other donors' samples. The DNA reads TGTGCGGGGAGACTAGCGGGCGAACAAGAGACCCAGTACTTC. It encodes CAGRLAGEQETQYF.